A selection of T cell receptor beta chains follows, all from one sample in a study of blood T cell repertoires in COVID-19. This table comes from immunoSEQ multiplex PCR, and its TCRdb copy is limited to in-frame clones, with some not included. Counted here are approximately 69,000 clones, approximately 87% occurring once; the ten biggest clones make up about 18%. Sequenced sample: peripheral blood. The receptors stem from a woman of 80 years or more with acute or convalescent COVID-19. Both conserved end residues are part of each CDR3. A D gene is named only where the DNA matches it firmly. Expanded clones are given a class, and other clones once, few, many or no size at all.

size,J,V,D,CDR3,DNA
-,TRBJ1-6,TRBV6-5,TRBD1,CASSPETGTSSPLHF,TGTGCCAGCAGTCCGGAGACAGGGACGAGTTCACCCCTCCACTTT
-,TRBJ2-7,TRBV5-5,TRBD2,CASKTVTSASYEQYF,TGTGCCAGCAAGACAGTGACTAGCGCGTCCTACGAGCAGTACTTC
-,TRBJ1-2,TRBV10-2,-,CASRGGVYGYTF,TGCGCCAGTCGGGGAGGGGTTTATGGCTACACCTTC
-,TRBJ2-7,TRBV7-9,-,CASSLAPQRSSYEQYF,TGTGCCAGCAGCTTAGCTCCCCAGCGGAGCTCCTACGAGCAGTACTTC
-,TRBJ1-2,TRBV6-5,TRBD1,CASLDRAGYTF,TGTGCCAGTCTAGACAGGGCCGGCTACACCTTC
-,TRBJ1-2,TRBV12-3/TRBV12-4,TRBD1,CASSWGTGRGYTF,TGTGCCAGCAGTTGGGGGACAGGGCGCGGCTACACCTTC
-,TRBJ2-7,TRBV5-4,-,CASSLAQGGGPTYEQYF,TGTGCCAGCAGCTTGGCCCAGGGAGGGGGGCCGACCTACGAGCAGTACTTC
-,TRBJ1-1,TRBV20-1,-,CSASRGKNTEAFF,TGCAGTGCTAGTCGCGGAAAGAACACTGAAGCTTTCTTT
-,TRBJ1-3,TRBV7-9,TRBD1,CASSSTGSSGNTIYF,TGTGCCAGCAGCTCGACAGGGAGCTCTGGAAACACCATATATTTT
-,TRBJ2-2,TRBV6-4,TRBD2,CASSRTSGGNTGELFF,TGTGCCAGCAGCAGGACTAGCGGGGGGAACACCGGGGAGCTGTTTTTT
-,TRBJ2-7,TRBV18,-,CASSPQEVNEQYF,TGTGCCAGCTCACCACAGGAGGTCAACGAGCAGTACTTC
-,TRBJ2-7,TRBV7-7,TRBD2,CAGSSGLAGGSDEQYF,TGTGCCGGCAGCTCCGGACTAGCGGGAGGGTCGGACGAGCAGTACTTC
-,TRBJ1-3,TRBV7-8,-,CASSPRTQVLGNTIYF,TGTGCCAGCAGCCCGCGTACCCAGGTACTCGGAAACACCATATATTTT
-,TRBJ1-5,TRBV19,-,CASSTSGGSNQPQHF,TGTGCCAGTAGCACCTCGGGGGGGAGCAATCAGCCCCAGCATTTT
-,TRBJ2-1,TRBV7-9,TRBD2,CASSPMTSGGGLAYNEQFF,TGTGCCAGCAGCCCCATGACTAGCGGGGGGGGCCTCGCCTACAATGAGCAGTTCTTC
-,TRBJ2-7,TRBV9,-,CASSVATGEAYEQYF,TGTGCCAGCAGCGTAGCTACGGGAGAAGCCTACGAGCAGTACTTC
-,TRBJ1-5,TRBV3-1/TRBV3-2,-,CASSQAGRPQHF,TGTGCCAGCAGCCAAGCCGGGAGGCCCCAGCATTTT
once,TRBJ2-3,TRBV5-1,-,CASSLGGTDTQYF,TGCGCCAGCAGCTTGGGAGGCACAGATACGCAGTATTTT
-,TRBJ2-3,TRBV27,-,CASKVEGTTDTQYF,TGTGCCAGCAAAGTGGAGGGTACCACAGATACGCAGTATTTT
few,TRBJ1-5,TRBV6-5,-,CASSYSSNQPQHF,TGTGCCAGCAGTTACTCCTCTAATCAGCCCCAGCATTTT
-,TRBJ2-2,TRBV5-4,-,CASSLGGADGELFF,TGTGCCAGCAGCTTAGGGGGGGCAGACGGGGAGCTGTTTTTT
-,TRBJ1-5,TRBV11-2,-,CASSFGRDQPQHF,TGTGCCAGCAGCTTTGGCCGGGATCAGCCCCAGCATTTT